This T cell receptor beta chain was identified in a study of cytomegalovirus exposure and HLA in healthy donors. Use of 60 Vbeta and 13 Jbeta primers characterized the PCR. Libraries were prepared by immunoSEQ multiplex PCR; TCRdb keeps only in-frame clonotypes and omits some of them. The table records 75,000 to 90,000 clones, around three quarters of them present only once. Looked up from germline, CDR1 is ENHRY and CDR2 is SYGVKD. There are 13 residues in the CDR3. V dropped 9 bases and J dropped 0; count of bases not matched to a gene: 1. The chain carries TRBV10-3 and TRBJ2-1; 8 bases line up with TRBD2. Sequenced input: PBMCs. The origin of this receptor is a man aged 35 to 55 in good health and CMV-seronegative. The CDR3 loop reads CAMSGGSYNEQFF. The CDR3 DNA reads as TGTGCCATGAGCGGGGGCTCCTACAATGAGCAGTTCTTC.